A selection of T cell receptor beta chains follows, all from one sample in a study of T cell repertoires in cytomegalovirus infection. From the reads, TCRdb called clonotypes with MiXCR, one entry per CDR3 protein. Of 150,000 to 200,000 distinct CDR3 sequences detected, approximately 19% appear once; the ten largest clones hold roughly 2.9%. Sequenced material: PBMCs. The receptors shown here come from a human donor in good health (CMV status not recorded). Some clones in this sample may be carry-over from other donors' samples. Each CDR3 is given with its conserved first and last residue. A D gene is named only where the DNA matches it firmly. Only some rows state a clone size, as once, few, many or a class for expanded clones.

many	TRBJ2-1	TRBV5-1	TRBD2	TGCGCCAGCAGCTTGGGCGGGAGCTCCGATGAGCAGTTCTTC	CASSLGGSSDEQFF
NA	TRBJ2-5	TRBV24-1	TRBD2	TGTGCCACCGGAGCGGGAGGGTCGAAGACCCAGTACTTC	CATGAGGSKTQYF
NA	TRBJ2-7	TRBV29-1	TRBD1	TGCAGCGTTGAGGGACAGGCATCCTACGAGCAGTACTTC	CSVEGQASYEQYF
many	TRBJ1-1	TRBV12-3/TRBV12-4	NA	TGTGCCAGCAGTTTAGACCACTTTACTGCGGTCAGGGTAGACACTGAAGCTTTCTTT	CASSLDHFTAVRVDTEAFF
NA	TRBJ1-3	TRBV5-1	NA	TGCGCCAGCAGCCCAGGACAGAGTGGTGGAAACACCATATATTTT	CASSPGQSGGNTIYF
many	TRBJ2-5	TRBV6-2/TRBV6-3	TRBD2	TGTGCCAGCAGTTACGCGGGAGTGGGGGGAGAGACCCAGTACTTC	CASSYAGVGGETQYF
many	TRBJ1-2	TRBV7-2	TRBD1	TGTGCCAGCAGCGAACGGACAGGGGGTAGCTATGGCTACACCTTC	CASSERTGGSYGYTF
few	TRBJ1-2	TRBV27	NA	TGTGCCAGCAGTTTCTCTTCCCTGGGCTATGGCTACACCTTC	CASSFSSLGYGYTF
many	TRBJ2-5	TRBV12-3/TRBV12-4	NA	TGTGCCAGCAGTAGAAGGACAGTAAGCGCGGGACAAGTTAAAGAGACCCAGTACTTC	CASSRRTVSAGQVKETQYF
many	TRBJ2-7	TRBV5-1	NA	TGCGCCAGCAGCTCCGTCGTAGACCAGTTGTCCTACGAGCAGTACTTC	CASSSVVDQLSYEQYF
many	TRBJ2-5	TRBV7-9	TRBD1	TGTGCCAGCAGCTTACTAGACCGGGACAGGGGCTCGGAGACCCAGTACTTC	CASSLLDRDRGSETQYF
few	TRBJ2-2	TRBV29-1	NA	TGCAGCGTTGAAGAATCGCGGACGGACACCGGGGAGCTGTTTTTT	CSVEESRTDTGELFF
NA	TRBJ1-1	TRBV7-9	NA	TGTGCCAGCAGCTTAGGGGGCCAGCCTGAAGCTTTCTTT	CASSLGGQPEAFF
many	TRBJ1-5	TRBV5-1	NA	TGCGCCAGCAGCCTCACTACAGGGAACAATCAGCCCCAGCATTTT	CASSLTTGNNQPQHF
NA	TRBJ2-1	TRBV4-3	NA	TGCGCCAGCAGCCAAGACAGGGTTACGTACAATGAGCAGTTCTTC	CASSQDRVTYNEQFF
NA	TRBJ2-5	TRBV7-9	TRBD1	TGTGCCAGCAGCTTAGCCGGGGACAGGGGAGGTGAGACCCCGTACTTC	CASSLAGDRGGETPYF
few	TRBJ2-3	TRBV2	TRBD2	TGTGCCAGCAGTGAAAGGGTGATAGCGGGAGTGGGAGATACGCAGTATTTT	CASSERVIAGVGDTQYF
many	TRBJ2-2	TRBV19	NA	TGTGCCAGTAGTATAGGCGGGCCCGGAGGTCCCGGGGAGCTGTTTTTT	CASSIGGPGGPGELFF
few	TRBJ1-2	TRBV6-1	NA	TGTGCCAGCAGTGAAGGGTTCCTGCGGAACTATGGCTACACCTTC	CASSEGFLRNYGYTF
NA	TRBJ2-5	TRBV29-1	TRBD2	TGCAGCGTTCGAGCGGGGGGCAGCCAGTACTTC	CSVRAGGSQYF
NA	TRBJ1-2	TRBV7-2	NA	TGTGCCAGCAGCTTAGGAGGGGAGCGGGGGCTCTATGGCTACACCTTC	CASSLGGERGLYGYTF
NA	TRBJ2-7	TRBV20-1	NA	TGCAGTGCTAGGGGGTCCCCGGTAAAAGAGCAGTACTTC	CSARGSPVKEQYF
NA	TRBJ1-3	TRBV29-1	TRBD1	TGCAGCGCAACCCGGACAGGGGGCGATTCTGGAAACACCATATATTTT	CSATRTGGDSGNTIYF
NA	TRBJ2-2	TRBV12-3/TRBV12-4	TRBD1	TGTGCCAGCAGTTTAGTAGGGGGCTACACCGGGGAGCTGTTTTTT	CASSLVGGYTGELFF